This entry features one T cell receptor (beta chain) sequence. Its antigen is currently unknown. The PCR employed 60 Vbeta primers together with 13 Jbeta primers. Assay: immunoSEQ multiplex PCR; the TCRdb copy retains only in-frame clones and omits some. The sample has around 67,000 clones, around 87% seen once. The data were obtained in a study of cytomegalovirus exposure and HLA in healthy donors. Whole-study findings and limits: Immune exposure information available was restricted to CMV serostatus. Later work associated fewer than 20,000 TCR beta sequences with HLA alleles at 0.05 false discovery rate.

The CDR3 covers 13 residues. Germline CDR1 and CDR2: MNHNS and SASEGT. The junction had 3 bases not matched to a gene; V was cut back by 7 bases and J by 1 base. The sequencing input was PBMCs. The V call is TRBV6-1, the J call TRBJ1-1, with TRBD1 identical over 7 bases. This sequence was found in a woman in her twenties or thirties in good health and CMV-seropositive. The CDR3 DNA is TGTGCCAGCACCCACAGGGGGAACACTGAAGCTTTCTTT. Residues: CASTHRGNTEAFF.